The rows below give T cell receptor beta chains drawn from one sample of a study of CD8 T cells in Susac syndrome. TCRdb passed the immunoSEQ multiplex PCR reads through MiXCR, listing each CDR3 protein once. The sample holds 330,000 or so distinct CDR3 sequences, 85% seen once. The sequencing sample was made of CD8+ T cells from PBMCs. The receptors here all came from a human donor with multiple sclerosis. Both conserved end residues are part of each CDR3. The size of a clone is reported for some rows only, either as once, few or many, or as a class for expanded clones.

-	TRBV4-3	TRBJ1-6	CASSQEGWGSYNSPLHF
-	TRBV28	TRBJ2-6	CASSFEGPGANVLTF
few	TRBV19	TRBJ2-3	CASSIGSPDTQYF
-	TRBV4-1	TRBJ2-1	CASSPPLTRDNEQFF
once	TRBV20-1	TRBJ2-1	CSIRDLASYNEQFF
-	TRBV29-1	TRBJ1-2	CSAVTGGNYGYTF
-	TRBV20-1	TRBJ2-1	CSARDRARYNEQFF
once	TRBV7-2	TRBJ2-1	CASSLWGQGGNNEQFF
-	TRBV4-3	TRBJ2-3	CASSQDSSSTDTQYF
-	TRBV3-1	TRBJ1-1	CASSQDTWDRRTEAFF
few	TRBV7-9	TRBJ2-1	CASSPRTSGRAVYEQFF
-	TRBV7-2	TRBJ2-3	CASSLPRIRGGTDTQYF
once	TRBV27	TRBJ2-1	CASSGGTSGNEQFF
-	TRBV20-1	TRBJ2-3	CSAVFLIAGSRTDTQYF
-	TRBV9	TRBJ2-7	CASSVLQGKKPRLDYEQYF
-	TRBV5-1	TRBJ2-6	CASSYTGERVSSGANVLTF
few	TRBV3-1	TRBJ2-7	CASSQGPPDRGGEQYF
-	TRBV15	TRBJ2-1	CATGGVAATYNEQFF
-	TRBV12-3/TRBV12-4	TRBJ1-3	CASSRGNGNTIYF
-	TRBV9	TRBJ2-7	CASSVGGSGSSYEQYF
-	TRBV28	TRBJ2-7	CASSQENYEQYF
-	TRBV14	TRBJ1-3	CASSQGGISGNTIYF
-	TRBV14	TRBJ2-1	CASSQDKGVGYNEQFF
-	TRBV25-1	TRBJ2-3	CASSEVGQGKTTSTDTQYF
-	TRBV4-3	TRBJ2-7	CASSQDLGKRYEQYF
-	TRBV4-3	TRBJ2-1	CASSQEAPGRGSYNEQFF
-	TRBV29-1	TRBJ2-2	CSVVGREFTGELFF
-	TRBV2	TRBJ2-1	CASSGQGLSYNEQFF
-	TRBV20-1	TRBJ2-7	CSARDRDRGLEQYF